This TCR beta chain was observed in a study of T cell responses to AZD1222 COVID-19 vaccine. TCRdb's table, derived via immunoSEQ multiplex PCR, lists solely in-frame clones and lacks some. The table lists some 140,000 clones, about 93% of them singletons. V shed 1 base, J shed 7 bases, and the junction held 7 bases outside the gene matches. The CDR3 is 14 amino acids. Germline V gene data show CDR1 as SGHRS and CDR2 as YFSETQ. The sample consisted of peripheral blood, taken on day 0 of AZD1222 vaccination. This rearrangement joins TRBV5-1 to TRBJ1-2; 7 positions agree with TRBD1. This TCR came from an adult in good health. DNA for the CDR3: TGCGCCAGCAGCTTGAACAGGGGAGACTCTGGCTACACCTTC. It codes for CASSLNRGDSGYTF.